The present T cell receptor beta chain was sequenced within a study of T cells of healthy individuals. TCRdb recomputed calls from the 5' RACE reads with MiXCR, one row per CDR3 protein. The repertoire holds around 63,000 distinct CDR3 sequences, about 16% seen once, with about 4.7% in the top ten. Trimming took off 3 bases at V and 3 bases at J, with 16 bases between the two ends. Germline CDR1 and CDR2: SGHRS and YFSETQ. The CDR3 totals 16 residues. V usage is TRBV5-1 and J usage is TRBJ2-1; D may match TRBD1 or TRBD2 (5 bases each). This clonotype originated in a human donor in good health. This chain's CDR3 is CASSSGRTVFYNEQFF. In DNA form, the CDR3 reads TGCGCCAGCAGCTCGGGACGGACCGTGTTCTACAATGAGCAGTTCTTC. Combining the CDR3 with reference TRBV5-1 and TRBJ2-1 gives the whole variable domain KAGVTQTPRYLIKTRGQQVTLSCSPISGHRSVSWYQQTPGQGLQFLFEYFSETQRNKGNFPGRFSGRQFSNSRSEMNVSTLELGDSALYLCASSSGRTVFYNEQFFGPGTRLTVL.